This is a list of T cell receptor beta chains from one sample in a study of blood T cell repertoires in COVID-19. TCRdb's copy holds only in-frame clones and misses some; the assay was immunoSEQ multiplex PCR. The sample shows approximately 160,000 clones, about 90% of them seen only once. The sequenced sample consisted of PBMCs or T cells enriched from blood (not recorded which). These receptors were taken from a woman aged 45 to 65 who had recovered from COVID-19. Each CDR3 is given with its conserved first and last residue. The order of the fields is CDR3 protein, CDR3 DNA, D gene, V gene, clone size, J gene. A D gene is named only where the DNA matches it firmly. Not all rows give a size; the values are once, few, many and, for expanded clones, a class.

cdr3_aa: CASSPGTGGTYGYTF
cdr3_nt: TGTGCCAGCAGCCCTGGGACAGGGGGCACCTATGGCTACACCTTC
d_call: TRBD1
v_call: TRBV7-2
clone_size: .
j_call: TRBJ1-2

cdr3_aa: CASSLDRGNEKLFF
cdr3_nt: TGTGCCAGCAGCTTAGACAGGGGGAATGAAAAACTGTTTTTT
d_call: TRBD1
v_call: TRBV7-2
clone_size: .
j_call: TRBJ1-4

cdr3_aa: CASSPNKGVLAKNIQYF
cdr3_nt: TGTGCCAGCTCACCAAATAAGGGGGTCCTAGCCAAAAACATTCAGTACTTC
d_call: .
v_call: TRBV18
clone_size: .
j_call: TRBJ2-4

cdr3_aa: CASSFSVGTGSIGELFF
cdr3_nt: TGTGCCAGCAGTTTCTCGGTCGGGACAGGTTCGATCGGGGAGCTGTTTTTT
d_call: TRBD1
v_call: TRBV28
clone_size: once
j_call: TRBJ2-2

cdr3_aa: CASRMTGGDYGYTF
cdr3_nt: TGTGCCAGCAGGATGACAGGGGGCGACTATGGCTACACCTTC
d_call: TRBD1
v_call: TRBV6-5
clone_size: .
j_call: TRBJ1-2

cdr3_aa: CASSRLWTGVDGDEQYF
cdr3_nt: TGTGCCAGCAGCCGCTTATGGACAGGGGTGGATGGGGACGAGCAGTACTTC
d_call: TRBD1
v_call: TRBV7-9
clone_size: .
j_call: TRBJ2-7

cdr3_aa: CASSQEGEQFF
cdr3_nt: TGTGCCAGCAGCCAGGAGGGTGAGCAGTTCTTC
d_call: .
v_call: TRBV3-1/TRBV3-2
clone_size: .
j_call: TRBJ2-1

cdr3_aa: CAIRPGGTTPTYEQYF
cdr3_nt: TGTGCCATCAGGCCGGGTGGGACTACGCCTACCTACGAGCAGTACTTC
d_call: TRBD2
v_call: TRBV10-3
clone_size: .
j_call: TRBJ2-7

cdr3_aa: CASSLDFYEQYF
cdr3_nt: TGCGCCAGCAGCTTAGACTTCTACGAGCAGTACTTC
d_call: .
v_call: TRBV5-1
clone_size: .
j_call: TRBJ2-7

cdr3_aa: CATSKSGIRGGNEKLFF
cdr3_nt: TGTGCCACCAGCAAATCCGGGATCAGGGGTGGTAATGAAAAACTGTTTTTT
d_call: .
v_call: TRBV15
clone_size: .
j_call: TRBJ1-4

cdr3_aa: CASSSTGIEQFF
cdr3_nt: TGTGCCAGCAGTTCCACAGGGATTGAGCAGTTCTTC
d_call: .
v_call: TRBV28
clone_size: .
j_call: TRBJ2-1

cdr3_aa: CASSPNNSPLHF
cdr3_nt: TGTGCCAGCAGCCCAAATAATTCACCCCTCCACTTT
d_call: .
v_call: TRBV7-9
clone_size: .
j_call: TRBJ1-6

cdr3_aa: CATSSSGTIEQYF
cdr3_nt: TGTGCCACCAGTAGCAGCGGGACGATCGAGCAGTACTTC
d_call: TRBD2
v_call: TRBV24-1
clone_size: .
j_call: TRBJ2-7

cdr3_aa: CASSADLPNTEAFF
cdr3_nt: TGTGCCAGCAGCGCAGATTTACCGAACACTGAAGCTTTCTTT
d_call: .
v_call: TRBV9
clone_size: .
j_call: TRBJ1-1

cdr3_aa: CASGFGGGISEAFF
cdr3_nt: TGTGCCAGTGGTTTTGGAGGGGGCATTTCTGAAGCTTTCTTT
d_call: TRBD1
v_call: TRBV19
clone_size: .
j_call: TRBJ1-1

cdr3_aa: CAISDQGGTSGSRAYEQYF
cdr3_nt: TGTGCCATCAGTGACCAGGGGGGGACTAGCGGGAGCAGGGCCTACGAGCAGTACTTC
d_call: TRBD2
v_call: TRBV10-3
clone_size: .
j_call: TRBJ2-7

cdr3_aa: CASSPGLAGGPGTQYF
cdr3_nt: TGTGCCAGCTCACCAGGACTAGCGGGAGGGCCGGGTACGCAGTATTTT
d_call: TRBD2
v_call: TRBV18
clone_size: .
j_call: TRBJ2-3

cdr3_aa: CASSPAGTNTGELFF
cdr3_nt: TGCGCCAGCAGCCCAGCGGGGACGAACACCGGGGAGCTGTTTTTT
d_call: TRBD2
v_call: TRBV5-1
clone_size: once
j_call: TRBJ2-2

cdr3_aa: CASSRTLLAGVPDTQYF
cdr3_nt: TGCGCCAGCAGCCGCACGCTACTAGCGGGAGTTCCAGATACGCAGTATTTT
d_call: TRBD2
v_call: TRBV4-1
clone_size: .
j_call: TRBJ2-3

cdr3_aa: CASSGPSSGNTIYF
cdr3_nt: TGTGCCAGCAGTGGCCCCTCCTCTGGAAACACCATATATTTT
d_call: .
v_call: TRBV9
clone_size: .
j_call: TRBJ1-3

cdr3_aa: CASSSYSTGGDGNQPQHF
cdr3_nt: TGTGCCAGCAGCTCCTATTCGACAGGGGGGGACGGCAATCAGCCCCAGCATTTT
d_call: TRBD1
v_call: TRBV7-9
clone_size: .
j_call: TRBJ1-5

cdr3_aa: CASSERGTGVSGANVLTF
cdr3_nt: TGTGCCAGCAGCGAACGGGGGACAGGAGTTTCTGGGGCCAACGTCCTGACTTTC
d_call: TRBD1
v_call: TRBV7-8
clone_size: .
j_call: TRBJ2-6

cdr3_aa: CATRYSGSDIQYF
cdr3_nt: TGTGCCACCCGATACAGCGGGAGTGACATTCAGTACTTC
d_call: TRBD2
v_call: TRBV11-2
clone_size: .
j_call: TRBJ2-4

cdr3_aa: CASSPPRGGYTF
cdr3_nt: TGTGCCAGCAGCCCACCCCGGGGTGGCTACACCTTC
d_call: .
v_call: TRBV7-8
clone_size: .
j_call: TRBJ1-2

cdr3_aa: CASRQATNEKLFF
cdr3_nt: TGCGCCAGTCGACAGGCAACTAATGAAAAACTGTTTTTT
d_call: .
v_call: TRBV5-1
clone_size: .
j_call: TRBJ1-4

cdr3_aa: CSVALTGGGQNTEAFF
cdr3_nt: TGCAGCGTTGCCCTGACAGGGGGAGGCCAGAACACTGAAGCTTTCTTT
d_call: TRBD1
v_call: TRBV29-1
clone_size: .
j_call: TRBJ1-1

cdr3_aa: CAWTRRRFPGKVWTDTQYF
cdr3_nt: TGTGCCTGGACCCGCCGTAGATTCCCAGGAAAGGTATGGACAGATACGCAGTATTTT
d_call: .
v_call: TRBV30
clone_size: once
j_call: TRBJ2-3

cdr3_aa: CASSQQGGASGNTIYF
cdr3_nt: TGTGCCAGCAGCCAACAAGGGGGCGCCTCTGGAAACACCATATATTTT
d_call: TRBD1
v_call: TRBV7-3
clone_size: .
j_call: TRBJ1-3

cdr3_aa: CASSTGVDIDGYTF
cdr3_nt: TGCGCCAGCAGCACTGGCGTGGACATCGATGGCTACACCTTC
d_call: .
v_call: TRBV5-1
clone_size: few
j_call: TRBJ1-2

cdr3_aa: CASSQDRTYGYTF
cdr3_nt: TGCGCCAGCAGCCAGGACAGGACCTATGGCTACACCTTC
d_call: TRBD1
v_call: TRBV4-3
clone_size: .
j_call: TRBJ1-2

cdr3_aa: CASSLTGTGANYEQYF
cdr3_nt: TGTGCCAGCAGCTTGACCGGGACAGGGGCGAACTACGAGCAGTACTTC
d_call: TRBD1
v_call: TRBV7-2
clone_size: .
j_call: TRBJ2-7

cdr3_aa: CASSPHSTGLNTEAFF
cdr3_nt: TGTGCCAGTAGTCCCCACTCGACAGGGTTGAACACTGAAGCTTTCTTT
d_call: TRBD1
v_call: TRBV19
clone_size: many
j_call: TRBJ1-1

cdr3_aa: CASSQEGGRPDTQYF
cdr3_nt: TGTGCCAGCAGCCAAGAGGGCGGGAGACCAGATACGCAGTATTTT
d_call: TRBD2
v_call: TRBV3-1/TRBV3-2
clone_size: .
j_call: TRBJ2-3

cdr3_aa: CASRSVRSVNYGYTF
cdr3_nt: TGTGCCAGCAGGTCGGTACGGTCCGTTAACTATGGCTACACCTTC
d_call: .
v_call: TRBV2
clone_size: .
j_call: TRBJ1-2

cdr3_aa: CASGGWNTEAFF
cdr3_nt: TGTGCCAGCGGGGGGTGGAACACTGAAGCTTTCTTT
d_call: .
v_call: TRBV28
clone_size: once
j_call: TRBJ1-1

cdr3_aa: CASSLESSGSYWDTQYF
cdr3_nt: TGTGCCAGCAGCTTAGAGAGTAGCGGGTCATATTGGGATACGCAGTATTTT
d_call: TRBD2
v_call: TRBV7-2
clone_size: .
j_call: TRBJ2-3

cdr3_aa: CASSLGTGGDYGYTF
cdr3_nt: TGTGCCAGCAGCCTCGGGACAGGGGGCGACTATGGCTACACCTTC
d_call: TRBD1
v_call: TRBV3-1/TRBV3-2
clone_size: .
j_call: TRBJ1-2

cdr3_aa: CASSLQGTSEAFF
cdr3_nt: TGTGCCAGCAGCCTACAGGGTACTAGTGAAGCTTTCTTT
d_call: .
v_call: TRBV7-9
clone_size: .
j_call: TRBJ1-1

cdr3_aa: CASSSEGRRGETQYF
cdr3_nt: TGTGCCAGCAGCTCGGAGGGGCGCAGGGGGGAGACCCAGTACTTC
d_call: .
v_call: TRBV11-3
clone_size: .
j_call: TRBJ2-5

cdr3_aa: CASSLGGLAGMSYEQYF
cdr3_nt: TGTGCCAGCAGCTTGGGAGGGCTAGCGGGGATGTCCTACGAGCAGTACTTC
d_call: TRBD2
v_call: TRBV5-5
clone_size: .
j_call: TRBJ2-7

cdr3_aa: CASSLMDRNQPQHF
cdr3_nt: TGTGCCAGCAGCTTAATGGACAGAAATCAGCCCCAGCATTTT
d_call: .
v_call: TRBV7-2
clone_size: .
j_call: TRBJ1-5

cdr3_aa: CASSLVGGYQEAQYF
cdr3_nt: TGTGCCAGCAGCTTAGTCGGCGGCTACCAGGAGGCCCAGTACTTC
d_call: .
v_call: TRBV7-2
clone_size: .
j_call: TRBJ2-5

cdr3_aa: CASSSSATYEQYF
cdr3_nt: TGTGCCAGCAGCTCTAGCGCCACCTACGAGCAGTACTTC
d_call: .
v_call: TRBV7-2
clone_size: .
j_call: TRBJ2-7

cdr3_aa: CASSESGGETGELFF
cdr3_nt: TGTGCCAGCAGTGAATCGGGGGGGGAGACCGGGGAGCTGTTTTTT
d_call: TRBD2
v_call: TRBV6-1
clone_size: .
j_call: TRBJ2-2

cdr3_aa: CASSYSGRGFVYEQYF
cdr3_nt: TGTGCCAGCAGTTACTCGGGCAGGGGGTTTGTCTACGAGCAGTACTTC
d_call: TRBD1
v_call: TRBV6-5
clone_size: .
j_call: TRBJ2-7

cdr3_aa: CASRKQGAYNEQFF
cdr3_nt: TGTGCCAGCCGGAAGCAGGGCGCCTACAATGAGCAGTTCTTC
d_call: .
v_call: TRBV6-5
clone_size: .
j_call: TRBJ2-1

cdr3_aa: CASSLEPGGYGYTF
cdr3_nt: TGCGCCAGCAGCTTGGAACCGGGGGGTTATGGCTACACCTTC
d_call: .
v_call: TRBV5-1
clone_size: once
j_call: TRBJ1-2

cdr3_aa: CASSLLSGSSGNTIYF
cdr3_nt: TGTGCCAGCAGCTTGTTGAGTGGGAGCTCTGGAAACACCATATATTTT
d_call: .
v_call: TRBV5-6
clone_size: .
j_call: TRBJ1-3

cdr3_aa: CASSYRDRQPQHF
cdr3_nt: TGTGCCAGCAGCTACCGGGACAGGCAGCCCCAGCATTTT
d_call: TRBD1
v_call: TRBV11-2
clone_size: .
j_call: TRBJ1-5

cdr3_aa: CASSLDRVAGANVLTF
cdr3_nt: TGTGCCAGCAGCTTGGACAGGGTTGCTGGGGCCAACGTCCTGACTTTC
d_call: TRBD1
v_call: TRBV11-1
clone_size: .
j_call: TRBJ2-6

cdr3_aa: CASSPRAADAEAFF
cdr3_nt: TGTGCCAGCTCACCGAGGGCAGCGGATGCTGAAGCTTTCTTT
d_call: .
v_call: TRBV18
clone_size: .
j_call: TRBJ1-1

cdr3_aa: CASSLVFGQNTGELFF
cdr3_nt: TGTGCCAGCAGCTTAGTGTTTGGGCAGAACACCGGGGAGCTGTTTTTT
d_call: .
v_call: TRBV7-9
clone_size: .
j_call: TRBJ2-2

cdr3_aa: CASSFGQTLNSPLHF
cdr3_nt: TGTGCCAGCAGTTTCGGACAGACGTTAAATTCACCCCTCCACTTT
d_call: .
v_call: TRBV6-2/TRBV6-3
clone_size: .
j_call: TRBJ1-6

cdr3_aa: CASSIVYIGGTDTQYF
cdr3_nt: TGTGCCAGTAGTATAGTATACATCGGGGGCACAGATACGCAGTATTTT
d_call: .
v_call: TRBV19
clone_size: .
j_call: TRBJ2-3